Below, 25 T cell receptor beta chains from the same sample are listed, as sequenced in a study of CD8 T cells in ankylosing spondylitis (dated 2017 in TCRdb). Receptor amplification or capture employed 5' RACE. The instrument given in TCRdb is Illumina HiSeq 2500. TCRdb applied fastp at Q25 and MiXCR to the public reads, then kept only in-frame beta chains. Each record represents a unique CDR3 protein, reported with the most common genes and DNA among its rows. This sample is represented by 130,000 or so distinct CDR3 sequences; around 7% of them were singletons. More than 10% of the sample is taken by the ten largest. The sequenced sample was blood, either unsorted or a sorted T cell fraction (not recorded which). The receptor set was obtained from a male donor with ankylosing spondylitis or in good health (not recorded which).

This clonotype was counted at least ten times. J is TRBJ1-2 and V is TRBV5-1, with D tentatively TRBD1 (5 bases). The CDR3 runs to 12 residues. Between the trimmed V and J ends, which lost 0 bases and 6 bases, there was a span of 6 bases. Germline CDR1 reads SGHRS; CDR2 reads YFSETQ. CDR3 protein: CASSLEGDGYTF. CDR3 DNA: TGCGCCAGCAGCTTGGAAGGGGATGGCTACACCTTC.

This clonotype was observed many times. This rearrangement joins TRBV9 to TRBJ2-3; tentatively, D is TRBD1 or TRBD2 (5 bases each). Between the trimmed V and J ends, which lost 3 bases and 0 bases, there was a span of 14 bases. This CDR3 is built from 16 residues. CDR1 is SGDLS and CDR2 is YYNGEE in the germline V gene. CDR3 coding DNA: TGTGCCAGCAGCGCAGGGACGTTCTTCAGCACAGATACGCAGTATTTT. It encodes CASSAGTFFSTDTQYF.

In its sample, this clonotype was seen many times. The V and J genes are TRBV5-1 and TRBJ2-6, with TRBD1 identical over 9 bases. Germline assignment: CDR1 SGHRS and CDR2 YFSETQ. V lost 6 bases to trimming and J lost 1 base; unmatched junction nucleotides: 8. CDR3 length: 17 amino acids. The CDR3 reads CASTGTGRISGANVLTF. The CDR3 DNA reads TGCGCCAGCACCGGGACAGGGCGAATTTCTGGGGCCAACGTCCTGACTTTC.

Ten or more counts support this clonotype. The CDR3 is CASSLVSGSRSYNEQFF. As DNA, the CDR3 is TGTGCCAGCAGCTTGGTTTCAGGGTCTAGGTCCTACAATGAGCAGTTCTTC. The V call is TRBV5-6, the J call TRBJ2-1, with D possibly TRBD1 on 5 matching bases. Per germline, CDR1 SGHDT and CDR2 YYEEEE. Between the trimmed V and J ends, which lost 0 bases and 1 base, there was a span of 14 bases. This CDR3 is 17 amino acids long.

This clonotype was counted a few times. This chain connects TRBV14 to TRBJ2-2, with D unresolved. Germline V gives CDR1 SGHDN, CDR2 FVKESK. Trimming removed 5 bases from V and 5 bases from J, with 9 bases in between. The CDR3 is made up of 13 amino acids. Here the CDR3 DNA reads TGTGCCAGCAGCGAAGTAGGGACCGGGGAGCTGTTTTTT. Protein product: CASSEVGTGELFF.

This clonotype was observed at least ten times. V usage is TRBV29-1 and J usage is TRBJ2-7, with a tentative D call TRBD2 (6 bases). This CDR3 spans 11 amino acids. From germline, CDR1 is SQVTM and CDR2 ANQGSEA. Trimming removed 4 bases from V and 12 bases from J, with 16 bases in between. In DNA, the CDR3 is TGCAGCGTTGCTGCGGGATGGGGCATGTACTTC. It yields the protein CSVAAGWGMYF.

This clonotype was seen a single time. The V call is TRBV4-1, the J call TRBJ2-7; 8 positions agree with TRBD2. Germline V lookup: CDR1 MGHRA, CDR2 YSYEKL. This CDR3 is 16 amino acids long. J was trimmed by 2 bases and V by 1 base; bases with no gene match: 7. In DNA form, the CDR3 reads TGCGCCAGCAGCCAAGGTAGCGGGAAGGGGACCTACGAGCAGTACTTC. It specifies CASSQGSGKGTYEQYF.

The CDR3 region is CASSLDLAGSSSYNEQFF. The CDR3 DNA sequence: TGCGCCAGCAGCTTGGACCTAGCGGGGAGTTCCTCCTACAATGAGCAGTTCTTC. The rearrangement links TRBV5-1 to TRBJ2-1, with TRBD2 matching over 9 bases. The CDR3 runs 18 residues. Germline V gene data show CDR1 as SGHRS and CDR2 as YFSETQ. V was pared by 0 bases and J by 0 bases, with 7 bases of the junction left unmatched. The whole variable domain, remainder taken from reference TRBV5-1 and TRBJ2-1, is KAGVTQTPRYLIKTRGQQVTLSCSPISGHRSVSWYQQTPGQGLQFLFEYFSETQRNKGNFPGRFSGRQFSNSRSEMNVSTLELGDSALYLCASSLDLAGSSSYNEQFFGPGTRLTVL.

This clonotype appeared many times. The chain employs TRBV5-1 and TRBJ1-6, with D tentatively TRBD1 (5 bases). The CDR3 is 15 amino acids. The V end was cut by 1 base, the J end by 5 bases, with 10 bases between. CDR1 and CDR2 from the germline V gene are SGHRS and YFSETQ. In nucleotides, the CDR3 is TGCGCCAGCAGCTTGACAGGAGGTAATAATTCACCCCTCCACTTT. As protein: CASSLTGGNNSPLHF.

This clonotype was picked up a small number of times. The chain joins TRBV7-9 to TRBJ2-7; TRBD2 agrees at 9 bases. The CDR3 sequence is 15 residues long. Losses at the gene ends were 4 bases for V and 2 bases for J; bases not matched to a gene: 6. The germline V gene encodes CDR1 SEHNR and CDR2 FQNEAQ (reference sequence). In DNA, the CDR3 is TGTGCCAGCAGCTCCTTAGCGGGAGAGGCCTACGAGCAGTACTTC. This codes for CASSSLAGEAYEQYF.

The table lists this clonotype with many counts. This chain uses TRBV3-1 with TRBJ1-6; D gene uncertain. The V gene's germline CDR1 is LGHDT and CDR2 YNNKEL (reference sequence). Trimming took off 1 base at V and 1 base at J, with 14 bases between the two ends. The CDR3 extends over 18 amino acids. CDR3 sequence reads: CASSQVWPSPSYNSPLHF. The DNA for the CDR3 is TGTGCCAGCAGCCAAGTTTGGCCAAGTCCGTCCTATAATTCACCCCTCCACTTT. Combining the CDR3 with reference TRBV3-1 and TRBJ1-6 gives the whole variable domain DTAVSQTPKYLVTQMGNDKSIKCEQNLGHDTMYWYKQDSKKFLKIMFSYNNKELIINETVPNRFSPKSPDKAHLNLHINSLELGDSAVYFCASSQVWPSPSYNSPLHFGNGTRLTVT.

This clonotype was recorded many times. This sequence joins TRBV27 and TRBJ1-2; D gene uncertain. V shed 6 bases and J shed 4 bases, with 12 bases lying between them. This CDR3 is built from 13 residues. Germline V gene sequence: CDR1 MNHEY, CDR2 SMNVEV (reference sequence). CDR3 DNA: TGTGCCAGCAGGTCGACGGATCTCTATGGCTACACCTTC. Its translation is CASRSTDLYGYTF.

This clonotype appeared many times. The CDR3 DNA reads as TGTGCCACCAGTGCGGGACAGGGTTACGAGCAGTACTTC. It encodes CATSAGQGYEQYF. The chain joins TRBV24-1 to TRBJ2-7; 9 bases are shared with TRBD1. CDR1 is KGHDR, CDR2 SFDVKD, per germline. The trim removed 5 bases at V and 4 bases at J, leaving 2 bases unmatched. This CDR3 is built from 13 residues.

This clonotype occurred many times. The J gene is TRBJ1-4, the V gene TRBV5-1, with 11 bases matching TRBD1. V shed 3 bases and J 7 bases; nucleotides not matched to a gene: 2. The CDR3 has 14 amino acids. The V gene's germline CDR1 is SGHRS and CDR2 YFSETQ. The CDR3 loop reads CASSYGQGAEKLFF. In nucleotides, the CDR3 is TGCGCCAGCAGCTATGGACAGGGGGCTGAAAAACTGTTTTTT.

This clonotype showed up many times. This chain links TRBV7-2 with TRBJ2-3; D is undetermined. This CDR3 comprises 15 residues. V dropped 1 base and J dropped 4 bases, with 12 bases sitting between them. Germline V gene data show CDR1 as SGHTA and CDR2 as FQGNSA. The CDR3 spells CASSLDWAPADTQYF. The CDR3 nucleotides read TGTGCCAGCAGCTTAGATTGGGCCCCGGCAGATACGCAGTATTTT.

This clonotype was found a few times. This sequence joins TRBV7-6 and TRBJ1-4, with unresolved D. CDR3 length: 12 residues. The V end was cut by 5 bases, the J end by 5 bases, with 6 bases between. Per the germline V gene, CDR1 is SGHVS and CDR2 is FNYEAQ. The CDR3 region has the DNA TGTGCCAGCAGCAGACCCAATGAAAAACTGTTTTTT. This sequence encodes CASSRPNEKLFF.

This clonotype has at least ten counts. The CDR3 DNA reads as TGCAGCGTTCGAACACAGGGTGTCAGTGGCTACACCTTC. Amino acid sequence: CSVRTQGVSGYTF. The rearrangement uses TRBV29-1 and TRBJ1-2; possibly TRBD1 for D (6 bases). Trimming took 5 bases from V and 7 from J, leaving 17 bases between them. Germline CDR1 reads SQVTM; CDR2 reads ANQGSEA. The CDR3 contains 13 residues.

At least ten counts were recorded for this clonotype. The rearrangement uses TRBV7-2 and TRBJ1-5; 8 nucleotides match TRBD1. This CDR3 has 15 amino acids. Looked up from germline, CDR1 is SGHTA and CDR2 is FQGNSA. The V and J ends lost 7 bases and 1 base, in that order; junction bases with no gene match: 6. The CDR3 spells CASTLTGGSNQPQHF. DNA for the CDR3: TGTGCCAGCACCCTAACAGGGGGGAGCAATCAGCCCCAGCATTTT.

This clonotype was counted ten times or more. The genes are TRBV4-3 and TRBJ1-3; possibly TRBD1 for D (6 bases). The V end was cut by 0 bases, the J end by 3 bases, with 9 bases between. The V gene's germline CDR1 is LGHNA and CDR2 YSLEER. The CDR3 is 15 amino acids. The CDR3 sequence: CASSQDRGFGNTIYF. The DNA for the CDR3 is TGCGCCAGCAGCCAAGACAGGGGCTTTGGAAACACCATATATTTT.

This clonotype was observed many times. The chain has TRBV7-3 and TRBJ2-1; possibly TRBD2 for D (5 bases). CDR3 length: 13 residues. Germline loops: CDR1 SGHTA, CDR2 FQGTGA. V lost 8 bases, J lost 5 bases, and 13 bases lay in between. The DNA for the CDR3 is TGTGCCAGCTGTAGGTCGAGGGACAATGAGCAGTTCTTC. It specifies CASCRSRDNEQFF.

This clonotype was seen repeatedly, ten times or more. V and J are TRBV5-1 and TRBJ2-1; D might be TRBD1 (7 bases). In germline, CDR1 is SGHRS, CDR2 YFSETQ. Trimming cost V 4 bases and J 1 base, with 12 bases left between them. This CDR3 comprises 15 residues. The CDR3 loop is CASSAEGASYNEQFF. In DNA, the CDR3 is TGCGCCAGCAGCGCGGAGGGGGCTTCCTACAATGAGCAGTTCTTC.

Many counts were recorded for this clonotype. This chain links TRBV5-1 with TRBJ2-2; a weak D match, TRBD1 (5 bases). The CDR3 spans 15 residues. The V gene's germline CDR1 is SGHRS and CDR2 YFSETQ. The ends were cut back, 0 bases at V and 3 bases at J, with 9 bases in the middle. CDR3 DNA sequence: TGCGCCAGCAGCTTGGTGGGGCTTGACACCGGGGAGCTGTTTTTT. Translated, it gives CASSLVGLDTGELFF.

This clonotype appeared many times. The genes are TRBV6-5 and TRBJ2-6; 8 bases line up with TRBD1. Germline lookup yields CDR1 MNHEY and CDR2 SVGAGI. The V gene end was trimmed by 0 bases and the J gene end by 0 bases; junction bases not matched to a gene: 7. The CDR3 is 19 residues long. CDR3 coding DNA: TGTGCCAGCAGTTACTCGCTGGACAGGGTGCTCTCTGGGGCCAACGTCCTGACTTTC. Amino acids: CASSYSLDRVLSGANVLTF.

This clonotype was found many times. V usage is TRBV5-1 and J usage is TRBJ2-3; TRBD2 aligns across 13 bases. J lost 6 bases, V lost 0 bases, and 7 bases had no gene match. Germline-derived CDR1 and CDR2 are SGHRS and YFSETQ. The CDR3 loop spans 17 amino acids. The CDR3 DNA follows: TGCGCCAGCAGCTTGGACCCAACTAGCGGGAGGGCGGATACGCAGTATTTT. Amino acid sequence: CASSLDPTSGRADTQYF. Drawing the rest from reference TRBV5-1 and TRBJ2-3, the complete variable domain is KAGVTQTPRYLIKTRGQQVTLSCSPISGHRSVSWYQQTPGQGLQFLFEYFSETQRNKGNFPGRFSGRQFSNSRSEMNVSTLELGDSALYLCASSLDPTSGRADTQYFGPGTRLTVL.

This clonotype occurred many times. The chain couples TRBV7-9 to TRBJ2-7; D might be TRBD1 (6 bases). V lost 8 bases and J 3 bases, leaving 11 bases between the germline ends. This CDR3 comprises 12 residues. CDR1 is SEHNR and CDR2 is FQNEAQ in the germline V gene (reference sequence). CDR3 DNA sequence: TGTGCCAGCGCGAAGGGGGACTACGAGCAGTACTTC. Its protein product is CASAKGDYEQYF. Drawing the rest from reference TRBV7-9 and TRBJ2-7, the complete variable domain is DTGVSQNPRHKITKRGQNVTFRCDPISEHNRLYWYRQTLGQGPEFLTYFQNEAQLEKSRLLSDRFSAERPKGSFSTLEIQRTEQGDSAMYLCASAKGDYEQYFGPGTRLTVT.